This T cell receptor (beta chain) came from a study of T cell changes during pregnancy in multiple sclerosis. The CDR3 spans 14 residues. From germline, CDR1 is MNHNS and CDR2 SASEGT. The J segment lost 9 bases and the V segment lost 8 bases, leaving 13 bases of the junction unmatched. Libraries were prepared by immunoSEQ multiplex PCR; TCRdb keeps only in-frame clonotypes and omits some of them. The sample yields roughly 37,000 clones, roughly 91% seen once. The receptor's source is a female donor in good health, enrolled as a control in a pregnancy study. This chain links TRBV6-1 with TRBJ1-5, with 7 nucleotides matching TRBD1. Here the sequenced sample was CD4+ T cells from peripheral blood mononuclear cells, taken in the second trimester of pregnancy. The CDR3 spells CASSPDRAYRPQHF. The DNA for the CDR3 is TGTGCCAGCTCACCAGACAGGGCTTACCGGCCCCAGCATTTT.